The rows below give T cell receptor beta chains drawn from one sample of a study of blood T cells in healthy people across ages. From the 5' RACE reads, TCRdb called clonotypes with MiXCR, one entry per CDR3 protein. Here the sample spans 850,000 to 1,300,000 distinct CDR3 sequences, less than 50% being singletons. Sequencing was performed on blood. The origin of the receptors is an older woman in good health. CDR3s include the opening cysteine and the closing phenylalanine or tryptophan. A D gene is named only where the DNA matches it firmly. Size tells how often a clone was seen (once, few, many) or the class of an expanded clone, and some rows leave it out.

.	TRBV20-1	TRBJ2-4	few	CSARDGRNKNIQYF	TGCAGTGCTAGAGATGGGAGGAACAAAAACATTCAGTACTTC
TRBD1	TRBV7-2	TRBJ1-1	.	CASRTKTGGTEAFF	TGTGCCAGCAGAACTAAGACAGGGGGAACTGAAGCTTTCTTT
TRBD1	TRBV11-1	TRBJ2-5	.	CASSKDRGSETQYF	TGTGCCAGCAGCAAGGACAGGGGGAGTGAGACCCAGTACTTC
.	TRBV7-9	TRBJ2-3	.	CASSADSLADTQYF	TGTGCCAGCAGCGCCGACAGTTTGGCAGATACGCAGTATTTT
TRBD1	TRBV3-1	TRBJ1-5	few	CASSPGTGVFQPQHF	TGTGCCAGCAGCCCAGGGACAGGGGTGTTTCAGCCCCAGCATTTT
.	TRBV5-5	TRBJ2-1	few	CASSFLSLPNNEQFF	TGTGCCAGCAGCTTTTTATCTCTTCCTAACAATGAGCAGTTCTTC
.	TRBV29-1	TRBJ2-4	.	CSVGPSVLARRYF	TGCAGCGTTGGCCCGAGTGTATTGGCTCGGCGGTACTTC
.	TRBV10-3	TRBJ1-4	.	CAAQTGRAEKLFF	TGTGCCGCGCAGACGGGGAGGGCAGAAAAACTGTTTTTT
.	TRBV6-2/TRBV6-3	TRBJ2-7	.	CASRPTDGTHAYEQYF	TGTGCCAGCAGGCCAACCGACGGAACACATGCCTACGAGCAGTACTTC
.	TRBV29-1	TRBJ2-3	few	CSVDTPDERATQYF	TGCAGCGTCGACACTCCGGACGAGCGAGCTACGCAGTATTTT
TRBD2	TRBV5-1	TRBJ2-5	.	CASKLTGGYQETQYF	TGCGCCAGCAAACTAACGGGAGGATACCAAGAGACCCAGTACTTC
.	TRBV7-2	TRBJ1-2	few	CASSLATSQGLGYGYTF	TGTGCCAGCAGCTTAGCGACTAGCCAGGGGCTGGGCTATGGCTACACCTTC
TRBD2	TRBV24-1	TRBJ2-3	few	CATTRSGDVTQYF	TGTGCCACCACCCGAAGCGGGGATGTGACTCAGTATTTT
.	TRBV29-1	TRBJ1-1	once	CGLRQYTEAFF	TGCGGCCTTCGGCAGTACACTGAAGCTTTCTTT
.	TRBV10-3	TRBJ2-7	.	CATTSSSYEQYF	TGTGCCACCACTTCGAGCTCCTACGAGCAGTACTTC
.	TRBV4-1	TRBJ1-2	.	CASSQAGKGNGYTF	TGCGCCAGCAGCCAAGCAGGGAAAGGGAATGGCTACACCTTC
TRBD2	TRBV5-1	TRBJ2-7	.	CASSLEGGGSGYEQYF	TGCGCCAGCAGCTTGGAAGGTGGCGGGAGCGGCTACGAGCAGTACTTC
.	TRBV3-1	TRBJ2-5	.	CASSQDWDSQETQYF	TGTGCCAGCAGCCAAGACTGGGACTCCCAAGAGACCCAGTACTTC
TRBD2	TRBV27	TRBJ2-1	few	CATVGSGRYNEQFF	TGTGCCACCGTGGGGAGCGGGAGGTACAATGAGCAGTTCTTC
TRBD2	TRBV3-1	TRBJ2-3	.	CASSQDLRPSGGPTDTQYF	TGTGCCAGCAGCCAAGATCTGAGGCCTAGCGGAGGGCCCACAGATACGCAGTATTTT
TRBD1	TRBV11-2	TRBJ2-3	.	CASSFTGGASRTDTQYF	TGTGCCAGCAGCTTCACAGGGGGCGCTTCGCGCACAGATACGCAGTATTTT